The 27 T cell receptor beta chains below come from one sample, sequenced in a study of blood T cell repertoires in COVID-19. The table came from immunoSEQ multiplex PCR; TCRdb's copy has only in-frame clones and leaves some out. The sample consists of about 150,000 clones, approximately 85% of them appearing once. Source material: peripheral blood. Every receptor here comes from a man between 60 and 75 years old with COVID-19, enrolled during active disease.

This chain joins TRBV4-2 and TRBJ2-3; TRBD2 matches at 16 bases. Germline CDR1 LGHNA, CDR2 YNFKEQ. This CDR3 is 18 amino acids long. V was clipped by 5 bases and J by 0 bases; unmatched bases: 5. This chain's CDR3 is CASSKGLAGGTSTDTQYF. The CDR3 DNA follows: TGTGCCAGCAGCAAGGGACTAGCGGGGGGGACAAGCACAGATACGCAGTATTTT.

The chain is built from TRBV19 and TRBJ2-5, with 8 bases fitting TRBD1. V was clipped by 5 bases and J by 5 bases; unmatched bases: 4. The CDR3 runs 13 residues. The germline CDR1 and CDR2 sequences are LNHDA and SQIVND (reference sequence). The CDR3 DNA reads as TGTGCCAGTAGTCAACAGGGGGTGGAGACCCAGTACTTC. This translates into CASSQQGVETQYF.

This clone was seen just once. The J gene is TRBJ2-7, the V gene TRBV2; the match to TRBD2 covers 7 bases. CDR3 length: 14 amino acids. V trimming: 4 bases; J trimming: 4 bases; junction bases outside the gene matches: 7. CDR1 and CDR2 (germline): SNHLY, FYNNEI. The CDR3 DNA is TGTGCCAGCAGTGTATGGGAGGGCCCATACGAGCAGTACTTC. Its protein product is CASSVWEGPYEQYF.

This clone has a handful of counts. The chain uses TRBV7-2 and TRBJ1-1; D remains ambiguous. The CDR3 is 15 amino acids. Germline V gives CDR1 SGHTA, CDR2 FQGNSA. The V end lost 1 base, the J end lost 4 bases, and 13 bases lay between the germline ends. The CDR3 here is CASSLGPTGSTEAFF. Written as DNA, the CDR3 is TGTGCCAGCAGCTTAGGGCCCACCGGGAGCACTGAAGCTTTCTTT.

The rearrangement links TRBV5-1 to TRBJ1-5, with no clear D. Trimming pared 1 base from V and 5 bases from J, leaving 7 bases between. Germline V gives CDR1 SGHRS, CDR2 YFSETQ. CDR3 length: 13 amino acids. This chain's CDR3 is CASSLLPDQPQHF. CDR3 DNA sequence: TGCGCCAGCAGCTTGTTGCCAGATCAGCCCCAGCATTTT.

The chain employs TRBV7-3 and TRBJ2-1; 14 nucleotides line up with TRBD2. In germline, CDR1 is SGHTA, CDR2 FQGTGA. The J segment lost 9 bases and the V segment lost 4 bases, leaving 8 bases of the junction unmatched. This CDR3 contains 16 residues. DNA for the CDR3: TGTGCCAGCAGCTCACCGGGACTAGCGGGAGTCGCTGAGCAGTTCTTC. Translated: CASSSPGLAGVAEQFF.

In DNA form, the CDR3 reads TGTGCCAGCAGCGTCTGGGGGGGCCGCAATGAGCAGTTCTTC. Encoded protein: CASSVWGGRNEQFF. V is TRBV5-4 and J is TRBJ2-1, with D tentatively TRBD2 (7 bases). Germline CDR1 reads SGHNT; CDR2 reads YYREEE (reference sequence). This CDR3 has 14 residues. Trimming took 4 bases from V and 6 from J, leaving 14 bases between them.

The chain employs TRBV2 and TRBJ2-7, with D tentatively TRBD1 (6 bases). Trimming removed 8 bases from V and 3 bases from J, with 14 bases in between. This CDR3 spans 13 amino acids. Per germline, CDR1 SNHLY and CDR2 FYNNEI. The CDR3 loop reads CASSQSGVYEQYF. As DNA, the CDR3 is TGTGCCAGCTCGCAATCAGGGGTCTACGAGCAGTACTTC.

The chain carries TRBV9 and TRBJ1-5; 8 nucleotides agree with TRBD1. CDR3 length: 15 amino acids. With V trimmed by 4 bases and J by 0 bases, 3 bases remained unmatched. The germline V gene encodes CDR1 SGDLS and CDR2 YYNGEE. CDR3 loop: CASSRGQGSNQPQHF. CDR3 nucleotides: TGTGCCAGCAGCCGAGGACAGGGTAGCAATCAGCCCCAGCATTTT.

The chain couples TRBV9 to TRBJ2-7; D ambiguous. The V gene lost 0 bases and the J gene lost 6 bases, with 13 bases spanning the gap. CDR1 is SGDLS, CDR2 YYNGEE, per germline. This CDR3 region has 14 residues. CDR3 sequence reads: CASSVAGPGAEQYF. CDR3 nucleotides: TGTGCCAGCAGCGTAGCTGGCCCGGGTGCCGAGCAGTACTTC.

This chain links TRBV9 with TRBJ1-2, with TRBD1 as a possible D gene (5 bases). V lost 3 bases, J lost 1 base, and 10 bases lay in between. CDR3 length: 14 amino acids. From germline, CDR1 is SGDLS and CDR2 YYNGEE. CDR3: CASSDGHNNYGYTF. As DNA, the CDR3 is TGTGCCAGCAGCGATGGACATAATAACTATGGCTACACCTTC. Full variable domain (outside the CDR3, taken from reference TRBV9 and TRBJ1-2): DSGVTQTPKHLITATGQRVTLRCSPRSGDLSVYWYQQSLDQGLQFLIQYYNGEERAKGNILERFSAQQFPDLHSELNLSSLELGDSALYFCASSDGHNNYGYTFGSGTRLTVV.

This clone was counted once. The CDR3: CASKDSGGPAYEQYF. The DNA for the CDR3 is TGTGCCAGCAAGGACAGCGGGGGGCCGGCCTACGAGCAGTACTTC. The J gene is TRBJ2-7, the V gene TRBV2, with 9 bases that match TRBD2. Germline V gives CDR1 SNHLY, CDR2 FYNNEI. The CDR3 sequence is 15 residues long. With 7 bases clipped from V and 2 bases from J, the junction kept 9 bases outside the gene matches.

The chain combines TRBV25-1 with TRBJ1-1; the match to TRBD1 covers 7 bases. V was clipped by 4 bases and J by 1 base; unmatched bases: 9. This CDR3 spans 16 amino acids. Germline CDR1 reads MGHDK; CDR2 reads SYGVNS. The CDR3 loop is CASSGNPGTANTEAFF. The CDR3 region has the DNA TGTGCCAGCAGTGGCAATCCGGGGACAGCGAACACTGAAGCTTTCTTT.

This chain links TRBV21-1 with TRBJ1-2; TRBD1 is the table's D call and was not checked against the DNA. TRBV21-1 corresponds to a pseudogene. This CDR3 spans 16 amino acids. CDR3 sequence: CASSKPTGQGDYGYTF. CDR3 DNA sequence: TGTGCCAGCAGCAAACCGACCGGACAGGGGGACTATGGCTACACCTTC.

This rearrangement joins TRBV4-3 to TRBJ2-1; D unresolved. Germline CDR1 reads LGHNA; CDR2 reads YSLEER. The CDR3 totals 16 residues. V lost 1 base, J lost 0 bases, and 10 bases lay in between. The CDR3, as DNA: TGCGCCAGCAGCCAAGTTGGTACGAGCTCCTACAATGAGCAGTTCTTC. Translated, it gives CASSQVGTSSYNEQFF.

The CDR3 DNA follows: TGTGCCAGTAGCCAAGGGGACAGGGGCGGGGATCAGCCCCAGCATTTT. Protein: CASSQGDRGGDQPQHF. V and J are TRBV19 and TRBJ1-5; 10 bases line up with TRBD1. The CDR3 contains 16 residues. In germline, CDR1 is LNHDA, CDR2 SQIVND (reference sequence). The trim removed 6 bases at V and 5 bases at J, leaving 10 bases unmatched.

This clone was picked up one time. The V call is TRBV19, the J call TRBJ2-2; 8 bases are shared with TRBD1. Germline-derived CDR1 and CDR2 are LNHDA and SQIVND (reference sequence). The CDR3 sequence is 14 residues long. The junction had 3 bases not matched to a gene; V was cut back by 5 bases and J by 4 bases. The CDR3 coding sequence is TGTGCCAGTAGTCTGGACAGGGTCACCGGGGAGCTGTTTTTT. This sequence encodes CASSLDRVTGELFF.

The rearrangement uses TRBV2 and TRBJ2-7; no definite D call. Germline V CDR1 and CDR2: SNHLY, FYNNEI. V shed 5 bases and J shed 5 bases, with 7 bases lying between them. The CDR3 contains 11 residues. The CDR3 region has the DNA TGTGCCAGCAGTCTTTTAAACGAGCAGTACTTC. The encoded protein is CASSLLNEQYF.

The J gene is TRBJ1-5, the V gene TRBV6-4, with a tentative D call TRBD1 (6 bases). Trimming took off 7 bases at V and 0 bases at J, with 13 bases between the two ends. The CDR3 spans 15 residues. Germline V gene lookup returns CDR1 MRHNA and CDR2 SNTAGT. The chain's CDR3 is CASIRDIFSNQPQHF. Written as DNA, the CDR3 is TGTGCCAGCATTCGGGACATTTTTAGCAATCAGCCCCAGCATTTT.

The chain uses TRBV4-3 and TRBJ2-6, with 8 bases that match TRBD2. CDR1 and CDR2 from the germline V gene are LGHNA and YSLEER. The V segment lost 0 bases and the J segment 2 bases; nucleotides outside the gene matches: 0. This CDR3 is 16 amino acids long. CDR3 protein: CASSQEAGAGANVLTF. CDR3 bases: TGCGCCAGCAGCCAAGAAGCGGGGGCTGGGGCCAACGTCCTGACTTTC.

The chain joins TRBV11-2 to TRBJ1-4; D gene uncertain. The CDR3 contains 13 residues. V was cut by 5 bases and J by 8 bases, with 12 bases left in between. In germline, CDR1 is SGHAT, CDR2 FQNNGV. The DNA of the CDR3 is TGTGCCAGCAGCCTCGGGTCCAAGGAAAAACTGTTTTTT. This gives the protein CASSLGSKEKLFF.

V gene TRBV6-5 combines with J gene TRBJ1-2; D uncertain. The CDR3 consists of 11 residues. CDR1 and CDR2 (germline): MNHEY, SVGAGI. Trimming removed 7 bases at V and 5 bases at J, with 8 bases between. CDR3 sequence: CASTAVYGYTF. The CDR3 coding sequence is TGTGCCAGCACTGCAGTTTATGGCTACACCTTC.

The genes are TRBV28 and TRBJ1-3; 8 bases fit TRBD1. Germline assignment: CDR1 MDHEN and CDR2 SYDVKM. The junction had 7 bases not matched to a gene; V was cut back by 5 bases and J by 4 bases. This CDR3 comprises 15 residues. CDR3 protein: CASSGMGTGGNTIYF. The CDR3 DNA reads as TGTGCCAGCAGTGGCATGGGGACAGGAGGAAACACCATATATTTT. Full variable domain (outside the CDR3, taken from reference TRBV28 and TRBJ1-3): DVKVTQSSRYLVKRTGEKVFLECVQDMDHENMFWYRQDPGLGLRLIYFSYDVKMKEKGDIPEGYSVSREKKERFSLILESASTNQTSMYLCASSGMGTGGNTIYFGEGSWLTVV.

The chain recombines TRBV5-1 with TRBJ1-5; 8 positions agree with TRBD1. This CDR3 contains 15 residues. Germline CDR1 SGHRS, CDR2 YFSETQ. Losses at the gene ends were 4 bases for V and 4 bases for J; bases not matched to a gene: 7. CDR3 coding DNA: TGCGCCAGCAGCCCGGGGACAGGAGATAATCAGCCCCAGCATTTT. It encodes CASSPGTGDNQPQHF.

V and J are TRBV3-1 (or the pseudogene TRBV3-2) and TRBJ1-5; D is unresolved. Germline V gene sequence: CDR1 LGHDT, CDR2 YNNKEL (reference sequence). The CDR3 covers 14 residues. V lost 6 bases, J lost 0 bases, and 9 bases lay in between. This chain's CDR3 is CASSPGFSNQPQHF. The CDR3, as DNA: TGTGCCAGCAGTCCGGGTTTTAGCAATCAGCCCCAGCATTTT.

The chain joins TRBV19 to TRBJ2-2; 12 bases fit TRBD1. The V gene end was trimmed by 5 bases and the J gene end by 5 bases; junction bases not matched to a gene: 6. The germline gives CDR1 LNHDA, CDR2 SQIVND (reference sequence). The CDR3 loop spans 16 amino acids. CDR3 amino acids: CASSGGQGAWTGELFF. Here the CDR3 DNA reads TGTGCCAGTAGTGGGGGACAGGGGGCTTGGACCGGGGAGCTGTTTTTT.

The V call is TRBV9, the J call TRBJ1-1; D unresolved. In germline, CDR1 is SGDLS, CDR2 YYNGEE. The CDR3 spans 14 residues. V gave up 0 bases and J gave up 5 bases, with 11 bases separating them. The CDR3 bases are TGTGCCAGCAGCGTAGGACCCGCGAGGACTGAAGCTTTCTTT. Translating it yields CASSVGPARTEAFF.